The 25 T cell receptor beta chains below all came from one sample that was sequenced in a study of identical twins. TCRdb passed the 5' RACE reads through MiXCR, listing each CDR3 protein once. This table holds 250,000 or so distinct CDR3 sequences, roughly 7% found once. The same data also contributed to another study, on yellow fever vaccine responses in identical twins.

The sequenced sample consisted of memory (CD45RO+) T cells sorted from blood. The receptors were sampled from a woman under 30 in good health.

This clonotype was seen at least ten times. The chain couples TRBV3-1 to TRBJ1-5, with D possibly matching TRBD1 (5 bases). Trimming took off 0 bases at V and 6 bases at J, with 12 bases between the two ends. The CDR3 sequence is 15 residues long. From germline, CDR1 is LGHDT and CDR2 YNNKEL (reference sequence). This CDR3 is CASSQDQGVGQPQHF. CDR3 DNA: TGTGCCAGCAGCCAAGATCAAGGGGTGGGTCAGCCCCAGCATTTT.

This clonotype was observed once. This chain links TRBV19 with TRBJ1-1; 8 bases align to TRBD1. CDR3 length: 15 residues. The J segment lost 4 bases and the V segment lost 8 bases, leaving 12 bases of the junction unmatched. Germline-derived CDR1 and CDR2 are LNHDA and SQIVND (reference sequence). Written as DNA, the CDR3 is TGTGCCAGTGCGAAGGACAGGGTATTCAGCACTGAAGCTTTCTTT. Translating gives CASAKDRVFSTEAFF.

This chain uses TRBV29-1 with TRBJ2-7; 9 positions match TRBD1. The CDR3 has 13 residues. Losses at the gene ends were 7 bases for V and 1 base for J; bases not matched to a gene: 5. CDR1 and CDR2 from the germline V gene are SQVTM and ANQGSEA. The CDR3 region is CSAGTGRSYEQYF. CDR3 in DNA: TGCAGCGCCGGGACAGGGAGGTCCTACGAGCAGTACTTC.

Ten or more counts support this clonotype. CDR3 DNA sequence: TGTGCCAGCAGCCCCCCACCTTTTGGCGGGGAGCTGTTTTTT. Translation: CASSPPPFGGELFF. The chain joins TRBV7-2 to TRBJ2-2; the D is unclear. The CDR3 has 14 amino acids. V shed 5 bases and J shed 7 bases, with 14 bases lying between them. The germline gives CDR1 SGHTA, CDR2 FQGNSA.

The V call is TRBV11-1, the J call TRBJ1-2; no firm D call. The CDR3 is 14 residues long. The germline CDR1 and CDR2 sequences are SGHAT and FQDESV (reference sequence). V was pared by 3 bases and J by 8 bases, with 16 bases between. CDR3 region: CASSFIDGREGYTF. CDR3 nucleotides: TGTGCCAGCAGCTTCATCGACGGGAGGGAAGGCTACACCTTC.

The V and J genes are TRBV7-3 and TRBJ2-2; D ambiguous. Trimming cost V 3 bases and J 0 bases, with 5 bases left between them. In germline, CDR1 is SGHTA, CDR2 FQGTGA. This CDR3 comprises 14 residues. CDR3 amino acids: CASSLSTNTGELFF. For the CDR3, the DNA is TGTGCCAGCAGCTTGTCCACGAACACCGGGGAGCTGTTTTTT.

The chain employs TRBV7-2 and TRBJ1-1, with a weak D call TRBD1 (5 bases). In germline, CDR1 is SGHTA, CDR2 FQGNSA. CDR3 length: 16 residues. V was shortened by 0 bases and J by 4 bases, with 15 bases between the two germline ends. This CDR3 is CASSLAVVGVSTEAFF. The CDR3 bases are TGTGCCAGCAGCTTAGCAGTTGTAGGGGTTAGCACTGAAGCTTTCTTT.

The genes are TRBV11-1 and TRBJ2-1; D unresolved. The germline V and J ends were trimmed by 3 bases and 0 bases, with 6 bases remaining between them. Germline V gives CDR1 SGHAT, CDR2 FQDESV (reference sequence). The CDR3 has 14 residues. The CDR3 loop is CASSFPGSYNEQFF. The CDR3 DNA reads TGTGCCAGCAGCTTCCCGGGCTCCTACAATGAGCAGTTCTTC.

The chain is built from TRBV12-3 or TRBV12-4 and TRBJ2-2, with D possibly TRBD1 on 5 matching bases. CDR3 length equals 14 residues. Trimming took off 5 bases at V and 1 base at J, with 8 bases between the two ends. CDR3 region: CASSVGQNTGELFF. The CDR3 bases are TGTGCCAGCAGTGTTGGACAGAACACCGGGGAGCTGTTTTTT.

This clonotype was picked up a small number of times. This sequence joins TRBV28 and TRBJ2-2; D is undetermined. Germline assignment: CDR1 MDHEN and CDR2 SYDVKM. V gave up 8 bases and J gave up 5 bases, with 24 bases separating them. The CDR3 runs to 17 residues. The CDR3 nucleotides read TGTGCCAGCGGCCTATTTATTGGGGTCATCGGAACCGGGGAGCTGTTTTTT. Amino acid sequence: CASGLFIGVIGTGELFF.

The chain links TRBV2 to TRBJ2-2; possibly TRBD2 for D (6 bases). Trimming left V 6 bases short and J 0 bases short, with 11 bases between. Germline V gene sequence: CDR1 SNHLY, CDR2 FYNNEI. This CDR3 is 15 amino acids long. The CDR3 is CASRRGGSNTGELFF. The CDR3 coding sequence is TGTGCCAGCAGGCGGGGCGGATCGAACACCGGGGAGCTGTTTTTT. Drawing the rest from reference TRBV2 and TRBJ2-2, the complete variable domain is EPEVTQTPSHQVTQMGQEVILRCVPISNHLYFYWYRQILGQKVEFLVSFYNNEISEKSEIFDDQFSVERPDGSNFTLKIRSTKLEDSAMYFCASRRGGSNTGELFFGEGSRLTVL.

The J gene is TRBJ1-1, the V gene TRBV20-1, with D uncertain. The CDR3 runs 14 residues. The germline V gene encodes CDR1 DFQATT and CDR2 SNEGSKA (reference sequence). V was pared by 3 bases and J by 1 base, with 12 bases between. CDR3 nucleotide sequence: TGCAGTGCTAGGGGCGACACCTCGAACACTGAAGCTTTCTTT. Translating gives CSARGDTSNTEAFF.

The chain is built from TRBV28 and TRBJ2-3; perhaps D is TRBD1 or TRBD2 (5 bases each). The CDR3 extends over 16 amino acids. Per the germline V gene, CDR1 is MDHEN and CDR2 is SYDVKM. V was cut by 1 base and J by 1 base, with 12 bases left in between. CDR3 sequence reads: CASSLSPGLGTDTQYF. In DNA form, the CDR3 reads TGTGCCAGCAGTTTATCTCCGGGGCTTGGCACAGATACGCAGTATTTT. Together with reference TRBV28 and TRBJ2-3, the CDR3 gives the full variable domain: DVKVTQSSRYLVKRTGEKVFLECVQDMDHENMFWYRQDPGLGLRLIYFSYDVKMKEKGDIPEGYSVSREKKERFSLILESASTNQTSMYLCASSLSPGLGTDTQYFGPGTRLTVL.

This clonotype appeared many times. This sequence joins TRBV25-1 and TRBJ2-5; D call uncertain. The CDR3 is 13 residues long. Trimming removed 2 bases from V and 7 bases from J, with 11 bases in between. The germline CDR1 and CDR2 sequences are MGHDK and SYGVNS. CDR3 region: CASSEVVPGTQYF. CDR3 sequence (DNA): TGTGCCAGCAGTGAAGTGGTCCCAGGGACCCAGTACTTC.

This clonotype was found a few times. The chain uses TRBV14 and TRBJ1-5; no definite D call. Germline assignment: CDR1 SGHDN and CDR2 FVKESK. This CDR3 is 14 amino acids long. The V end was cut by 0 bases, the J end by 6 bases, with 9 bases between. The CDR3 sequence is CASSQDEQTQPQHF. The CDR3 bases are TGTGCCAGCAGCCAAGATGAACAGACTCAGCCCCAGCATTTT.

The chain combines TRBV3-1 with TRBJ2-1; 9 bases align to TRBD2. Unmatched junction bases numbered 13, after V lost 4 bases and J lost 9 bases. CDR3 length: 16 amino acids. Germline V gene data show CDR1 as LGHDT and CDR2 as YNNKEL (reference sequence). The CDR3 bases are TGTGCCAGCAGCCCCCATGGGAGGACTAGCGCCGGTGAGCAGTTCTTC. Translated: CASSPHGRTSAGEQFF.

This clonotype showed up just a few times. The J gene is TRBJ2-1, the V gene TRBV3-1; D may match TRBD1 or TRBD2 (5 bases each). This CDR3 is 14 amino acids long. Trimming took off 1 base at V and 10 bases at J, with 14 bases between the two ends. Germline V gene lookup returns CDR1 LGHDT and CDR2 YNNKEL (reference sequence). The CDR3: CASSQAGTPWEQFF. CDR3 nucleotide sequence: TGTGCCAGCAGCCAAGCTGGGACCCCATGGGAGCAGTTCTTC.

This clonotype was seen only a few times. The chain combines TRBV18 with TRBJ2-1, with D tentatively TRBD2 (5 bases). The CDR3 runs 15 residues. Germline values: CDR1 KGHSH, CDR2 LQKENI. V lost 3 bases and J lost 6, with 15 bases in between. The DNA of the CDR3 is TGTGCCAGCTCACCCCGAACACTAGTTTCCAATGAGCAGTTCTTC. Amino acid sequence: CASSPRTLVSNEQFF.

This clonotype appeared many times. V is TRBV20-1 and J is TRBJ2-1; the match to TRBD2 covers 9 bases. Trimming cost V 4 bases and J 9 bases; bases outside gene matches: 7. CDR3 length: 13 amino acids. Germline loops: CDR1 DFQATT, CDR2 SNEGSKA (reference sequence). CDR3 DNA sequence: TGCAGTGCTAATAGCGGGAGTGGTTTTGAGCAGTTCTTC. Protein product: CSANSGSGFEQFF.

This sequence joins TRBV28 and TRBJ2-3, with D perhaps matching TRBD2 (5 bases). V lost 3 bases and J lost 0, with 13 bases in between. This CDR3 is 16 amino acids long. The germline V gene encodes CDR1 MDHEN and CDR2 SYDVKM. The CDR3 reads CASSFSERTSTDTQYF. As DNA, the CDR3 is TGTGCCAGCAGTTTTTCCGAGCGGACTAGCACAGATACGCAGTATTTT.

This clonotype has at least ten counts. The chain couples TRBV2 to TRBJ2-1, with D hard to call. The CDR3 sequence is 11 residues long. The V and J ends lost 7 bases and 9 bases respectively, with 10 bases between them. The germline V gene has CDR1 SNHLY and CDR2 FYNNEI. CDR3 protein: CASKEWGEQFF. CDR3 bases: TGTGCCAGCAAGGAGTGGGGTGAGCAGTTCTTC.

The chain combines TRBV15 with TRBJ2-1, with TRBD2 matching 9 bases. The CDR3 runs 13 residues. V dropped 9 bases and J dropped 4; count of bases not matched to a gene: 4. Germline CDR1 and CDR2: LNHNV and YYDKDF (reference sequence). The CDR3 coding sequence is TGTGCCACGGGGACTAGCCTATACAATGAGCAGTTCTTC. As protein: CATGTSLYNEQFF. Based on the CDR3 plus reference TRBV15 and TRBJ2-1, the full variable domain is DAMVIQNPRYQVTQFGKPVTLSCSQTLNHNVMYWYQQKSSQAPKLLFHYYDKDFNNEADTPDNFQSRRPNTSFCFLDIRSPGLGDTAMYLCATGTSLYNEQFFGPGTRLTVL.

The chain combines TRBV19 with TRBJ2-3, with D tentatively TRBD1 or TRBD2 (5 bases each). This CDR3 spans 14 amino acids. V was pared by 9 bases and J by 5 bases, with 18 bases between. CDR1 and CDR2 (germline): LNHDA, SQIVND (reference sequence). This CDR3 reads CASLGTPVGDTQYF. The CDR3 coding sequence is TGTGCCAGCCTCGGGACGCCGGTAGGAGATACGCAGTATTTT. The entire variable domain, with the rest obtained from reference TRBV19 and TRBJ2-3, is as follows: DGGITQSPKYLFRKEGQNVTLSCEQNLNHDAMYWYRQDPGQGLRLIYYSQIVNDFQKGDIAEGYSVSREKKESFPLTVTSAQKNPTAFYLCASLGTPVGDTQYFGPGTRLTVL.

The chain has TRBV29-1 and TRBJ1-2; 7 bases align to TRBD1. The CDR3 sequence is 14 residues long. Germline CDR1 is SQVTM and CDR2 is ANQGSEA. J was trimmed by 8 bases and V by 4 bases; bases with no gene match: 13. The CDR3 reads CSVGVAGGSAGYTF. CDR3 nucleotides: TGCAGCGTTGGAGTGGCAGGGGGGTCGGCCGGCTACACCTTC. The entire variable domain, with the rest obtained from reference TRBV29-1 and TRBJ1-2, is as follows: SAVISQKPSRDICQRGTSLTIQCQVDSQVTMMFWYRQQPGQSLTLIATANQGSEATYESGFVIDKFPISRPNLTFSTLTVSNMSPEDSSIYLCSVGVAGGSAGYTFGSGTRLTVV.

The CDR3 nucleotides are TGTGCCAGCGGGGGGCGGGGGTACACCGGGGAGCTGTTTTTT. Translation gives CASGGRGYTGELFF. The gene calls are TRBV7-2 and TRBJ2-2; D possibly corresponds to TRBD2 (7 bases). CDR1 is SGHTA and CDR2 is FQGNSA in the germline V gene. The CDR3 has 14 amino acids. V was clipped by 8 bases and J by 3 bases, with 13 bases between them.